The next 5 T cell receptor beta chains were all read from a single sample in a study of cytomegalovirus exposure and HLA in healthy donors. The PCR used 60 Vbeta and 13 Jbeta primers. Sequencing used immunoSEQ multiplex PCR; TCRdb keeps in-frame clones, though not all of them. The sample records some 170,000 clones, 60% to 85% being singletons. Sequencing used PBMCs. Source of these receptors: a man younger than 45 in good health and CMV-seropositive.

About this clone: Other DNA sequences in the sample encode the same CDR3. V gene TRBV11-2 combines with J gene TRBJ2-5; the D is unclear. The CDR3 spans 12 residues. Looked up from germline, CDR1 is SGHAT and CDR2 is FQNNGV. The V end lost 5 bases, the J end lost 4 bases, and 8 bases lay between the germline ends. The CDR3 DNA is TGTGCCAGCAGCCCCCCAGGAGAGACCCAGTACTTC. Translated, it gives CASSPPGETQYF.

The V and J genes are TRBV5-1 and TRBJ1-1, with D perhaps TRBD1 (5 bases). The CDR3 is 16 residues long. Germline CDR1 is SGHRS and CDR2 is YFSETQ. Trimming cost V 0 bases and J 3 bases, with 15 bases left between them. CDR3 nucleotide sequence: TGCGCCAGCAGCTTGGGGTTCGGGGGGGAGGACACTGAAGCTTTCTTT. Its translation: CASSLGFGGEDTEAFF.

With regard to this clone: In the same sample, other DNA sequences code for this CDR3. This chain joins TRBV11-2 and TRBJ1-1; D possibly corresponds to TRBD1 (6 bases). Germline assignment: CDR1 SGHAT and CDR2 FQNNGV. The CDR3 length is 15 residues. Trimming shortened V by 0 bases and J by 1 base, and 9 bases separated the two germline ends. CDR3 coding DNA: TGTGCCAGCAGCTTAGAGGGGGCAAAGAACACTGAAGCTTTCTTT. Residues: CASSLEGAKNTEAFF. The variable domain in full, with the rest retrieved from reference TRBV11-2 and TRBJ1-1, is EAGVAQSPRYKIIEKRQSVAFWCNPISGHATLYWYQQILGQGPKLLIQFQNNGVVDDSQLPKDRFSAERLKGVDSTLKIQPAKLEDSAVYLCASSLEGAKNTEAFFGQGTRLTVV.

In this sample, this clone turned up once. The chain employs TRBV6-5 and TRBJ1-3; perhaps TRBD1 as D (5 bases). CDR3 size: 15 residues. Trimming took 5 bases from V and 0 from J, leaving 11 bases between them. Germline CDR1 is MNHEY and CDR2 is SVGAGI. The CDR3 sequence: CASSSRQSSGNTIYF. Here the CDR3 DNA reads TGTGCCAGCAGTAGCCGACAGAGCTCTGGAAACACCATATATTTT.

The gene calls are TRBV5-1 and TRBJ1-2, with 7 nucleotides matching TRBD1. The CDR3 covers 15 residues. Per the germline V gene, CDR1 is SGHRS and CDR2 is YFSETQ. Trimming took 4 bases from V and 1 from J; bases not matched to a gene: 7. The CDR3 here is CASSMTGTDNYGYTF. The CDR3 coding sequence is TGCGCCAGCAGCATGACCGGGACAGATAACTATGGCTACACCTTC.